The 20 T cell receptor beta chains below come from one sample, sequenced in a study of identical twins. TCRdb passed the 5' RACE reads through MiXCR, listing each CDR3 protein once. This sample has about 220,000 distinct CDR3 sequences, with about 7.5% found just once. The same data also went into a second study, on yellow fever vaccine responses in identical twins.

Specimen: memory (CD45RO+) T cells sorted from blood. Receptor source: a young woman in good health.

V gene TRBV10-3 combines with J gene TRBJ2-3, with D unclear. The V and J ends lost 10 bases and 4 bases respectively, with 15 bases between them. Germline CDR1 ENHRY, CDR2 SYGVKD. The CDR3 runs to 13 residues. The CDR3 spells CASSEAGADTQYF. The CDR3 DNA follows: TGTGCCAGCAGCGAGGCCGGTGCAGATACGCAGTATTTT.

Only a few counts were recorded for this clonotype. V usage is TRBV12-3 or TRBV12-4 and J usage is TRBJ1-2; D is undetermined. The CDR3 extends over 13 amino acids. The V and J ends lost 3 bases and 5 bases respectively, with 10 bases between them. CDR3 sequence reads: CASSFNRFYGYTF. The CDR3 region has the DNA TGTGCCAGCAGTTTTAACAGATTTTATGGCTACACCTTC.

The chain couples TRBV5-6 to TRBJ2-1, with 10 bases identical to TRBD2. Trimming removed 0 bases from V and 0 bases from J; junction bases left unmatched: 6. The CDR3 has 18 residues. CDR1 and CDR2 (germline): SGHDT, YYEEEE. This CDR3 is CASSLGLAGLSSYNEQFF. The CDR3 DNA reads as TGTGCCAGCAGCTTGGGACTAGCGGGCCTTAGCTCCTACAATGAGCAGTTCTTC.

In its sample, this clonotype was seen a few times. The chain recombines TRBV14 with TRBJ1-6; no reliable D call. CDR3 length equals 15 residues. The germline gives CDR1 SGHDN, CDR2 FVKESK. Trimming took 3 bases from V and 0 from J, leaving 6 bases between them. In nucleotides, the CDR3 is TGTGCCAGCAGCCAGGGAAGCTCCTATAATTCACCCCTCCACTTT. Protein product: CASSQGSSYNSPLHF.

This chain joins TRBV2 and TRBJ2-3; TRBD2 matches 11 bases. The V gene's germline CDR1 is SNHLY and CDR2 FYNNEI. This CDR3 is 17 amino acids long. Trimming at V came to 3 bases and at J to 6 bases, leaving 11 bases not matched to a gene. The DNA of the CDR3 is TGTGCCAGCAGTGACCCCCAGCTAGCGGGGGGCCCGGATACGCAGTATTTT. Translation gives CASSDPQLAGGPDTQYF. Full variable domain (missing parts from reference TRBV2 and TRBJ2-3): EPEVTQTPSHQVTQMGQEVILRCVPISNHLYFYWYRQILGQKVEFLVSFYNNEISEKSEIFDDQFSVERPDGSNFTLKIRSTKLEDSAMYFCASSDPQLAGGPDTQYFGPGTRLTVL.

This CDR3 reads CACQGGRLNYGYTF. CDR3 DNA sequence: TGTGCCTGTCAGGGGGGCCGTCTCAACTATGGCTACACCTTC. V usage is TRBV28 and J usage is TRBJ1-2, with 7 bases matching TRBD1. Germline V gene lookup returns CDR1 MDHEN and CDR2 SYDVKM. The length of the CDR3 is 14 residues. The junction had 11 bases not matched to a gene; V was cut back by 11 bases and J by 2 bases.

The V and J genes are TRBV7-6 and TRBJ2-2, with 8 bases lining up with TRBD1. The CDR3 has 17 amino acids. J gave up 0 bases and V 1 base, and 4 bases lay outside the gene matches. Germline V gene sequence: CDR1 SGHVS, CDR2 FNYEAQ. CDR3 protein: CASSLGWGQANTGELFF. CDR3 bases: TGTGCCAGCAGCTTAGGATGGGGACAGGCGAACACCGGGGAGCTGTTTTTT.

This clonotype was picked up many times. This chain connects TRBV29-1 to TRBJ2-7; TRBD2 is a possible D gene (6 bases). V dropped 1 base and J dropped 1 base, with 11 bases sitting between them. The germline V gene encodes CDR1 SQVTM and CDR2 ANQGSEA. The CDR3 has 14 residues. The CDR3 region is CSVEGVGGSYEQYF. CDR3 nucleotide sequence: TGCAGCGTTGAAGGCGTTGGGGGGTCCTACGAGCAGTACTTC.

This clonotype showed up just a few times. V and J are TRBV10-2 and TRBJ2-5; D is unclear. CDR3 size: 15 residues. Between the trimmed V and J ends, which lost 6 bases and 4 bases, there was a span of 18 bases. Per germline, CDR1 WSHSY and CDR2 SAAADI. CDR3 in DNA: TGCGCCAGCAGGGAGAAAGTCGGTTTTGCAGAGACCCAGTACTTC. Encoded protein: CASREKVGFAETQYF.

This clonotype has a handful of counts. This chain connects TRBV5-4 to TRBJ2-5; possible D gene TRBD1, 7 bases. The CDR3 spans 16 residues. The germline V gene encodes CDR1 SGHNT and CDR2 YYREEE (reference sequence). V lost 1 base and J lost 4, with 17 bases in between. In DNA, the CDR3 is TGTGCCAGCAGCTTGAGAAGTGGGCAGGGGGGAGAGACCCAGTACTTC. Translating gives CASSLRSGQGGETQYF.

This clonotype has a handful of counts. The V call is TRBV4-2, the J call TRBJ2-3; D remains ambiguous. This CDR3 contains 15 residues. Trimming left V 1 base short and J 2 bases short, with 10 bases between. In germline, CDR1 is LGHNA, CDR2 YNFKEQ. The CDR3 region is CASSQVIRNTDTQYF. The CDR3 DNA sequence: TGTGCCAGCAGCCAAGTAATCCGTAACACAGATACGCAGTATTTT.

This chain links TRBV11-2 with TRBJ1-2; 8 nucleotides line up with TRBD1. V gave up 4 bases and J gave up 2 bases; unmatched junction bases: 9. The germline V gene has CDR1 SGHAT and CDR2 FQNNGV. CDR3 length: 16 amino acids. The CDR3 DNA is TGTGCCAGCAGCTCTTATCCGACAGGGGCAAACTATGGCTACACCTTC. Its translation is CASSSYPTGANYGYTF.

The chain recombines TRBV10-3 with TRBJ2-2; D perhaps matches TRBD1 (6 bases). Germline lookup yields CDR1 ENHRY and CDR2 SYGVKD. V was pared by 6 bases and J by 0 bases, with 11 bases between. CDR3 size: 15 residues. The CDR3 spells CAISRDIANTGELFF. CDR3 DNA: TGTGCCATCAGCCGGGACATAGCGAACACCGGGGAGCTGTTTTTT.

This clonotype appeared many times. The V call is TRBV6-6, the J call TRBJ2-1; no reliable D call. The CDR3 has 13 residues. The V gene lost 9 bases and the J gene lost 0 bases, with 9 bases spanning the gap. Germline V gives CDR1 MNHNY, CDR2 SVGAGI (reference sequence). The CDR3 bases are TGTGCCAGTAAGACGAACTCCTACAATGAGCAGTTCTTC. Residues: CASKTNSYNEQFF.

This clonotype was seen only a few times. The chain couples TRBV6-2 or TRBV6-3 to TRBJ1-5, with D perhaps TRBD1 (5 bases). The V and J ends lost 8 bases and 6 bases respectively, with 11 bases between them. The germline gives CDR1 MNHEY, CDR2 SVGEGT. The CDR3 has 12 residues. CDR3 nucleotide sequence: TGTGCCAGCTCGGCCGGGGGTCAGCCCCAGCATTTT. Its translation is CASSAGGQPQHF.

This clonotype occurred a few times. The chain combines TRBV24-1 with TRBJ2-1; D unresolved. V lost 9 bases to trimming and J lost 12 bases, with 11 bases between them. This CDR3 comprises 10 residues. Germline V lookup: CDR1 KGHDR, CDR2 SFDVKD. Here the CDR3 DNA reads TGTGCCACCCTGAACCTGGGGCAGTTCTTC. It translates to CATLNLGQFF.

CDR3 DNA sequence: TGTGCCAGCAGTTTTCGGGCCGTGGGCTTAGCCAAAAACATTCAGTACTTC. As protein: CASSFRAVGLAKNIQYF. The chain employs TRBV28 and TRBJ2-4; no firm D call. CDR1 MDHEN and CDR2 SYDVKM come from the germline V gene. Trimming cost V 3 bases and J 0 bases, with 15 bases left between them. The CDR3 has 17 residues.

This clonotype was counted at least ten times. V and J are TRBV7-2 and TRBJ1-4; possible D gene TRBD1, 5 bases. Germline-derived CDR1 and CDR2 are SGHTA and FQGNSA. The CDR3 runs to 15 residues. Trimming left V 2 bases short and J 4 bases short, with 11 bases between. The CDR3 region is CASSLQGQSNEKLFF. The CDR3 DNA follows: TGTGCCAGCAGCTTACAGGGTCAGAGTAATGAAAAACTGTTTTTT.

This chain links TRBV7-9 with TRBJ2-7, with D possibly being TRBD2 (7 bases). The germline gives CDR1 SEHNR, CDR2 FQNEAQ (reference sequence). Trimming shortened V by 3 bases and J by 6 bases, and 18 bases separated the two germline ends. This CDR3 has 15 amino acids. CDR3 coding DNA: TGTGCCAGCAGCTTGGGGGGGCGCCTAAAATCCGAGCAGTACTTC. Protein sequence: CASSLGGRLKSEQYF.

This clonotype came up many times. The chain recombines TRBV5-1 with TRBJ2-1; D ambiguous. CDR3 size: 15 residues. The V gene lost 1 base and the J gene lost 4 bases, with 12 bases spanning the gap. CDR1 is SGHRS and CDR2 is YFSETQ in the germline V gene. The CDR3 DNA reads TGCGCCAGCAGCTTGACCCTAGGTGGGTACAATGAGCAGTTCTTC. Its translation: CASSLTLGGYNEQFF.